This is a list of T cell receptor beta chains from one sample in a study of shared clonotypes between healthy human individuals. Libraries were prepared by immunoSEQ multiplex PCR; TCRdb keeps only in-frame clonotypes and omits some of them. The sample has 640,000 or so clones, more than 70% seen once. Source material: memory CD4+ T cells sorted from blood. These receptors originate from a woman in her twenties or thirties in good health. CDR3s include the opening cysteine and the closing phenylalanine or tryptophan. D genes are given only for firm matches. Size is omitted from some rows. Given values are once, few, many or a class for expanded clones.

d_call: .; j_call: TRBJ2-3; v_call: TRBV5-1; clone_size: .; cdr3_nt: TGCGCCAGCAGCTTAGCGGTGAGCACAGATACGCAGTATTTT; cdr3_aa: CASSLAVSTDTQYF
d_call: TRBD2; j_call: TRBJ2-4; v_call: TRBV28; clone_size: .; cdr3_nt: TGTGCCAGCAGTTCCGAACTAGCGGGAACGAACATTCAGTACTTC; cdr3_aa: CASSSELAGTNIQYF
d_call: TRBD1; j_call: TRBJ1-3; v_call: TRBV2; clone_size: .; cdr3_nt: TGTGCCAGCAGTGATAGGGACAGAGGAAACACCATATATTTT; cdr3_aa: CASSDRDRGNTIYF
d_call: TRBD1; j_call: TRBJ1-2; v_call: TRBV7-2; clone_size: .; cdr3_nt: TGTGCCAGCAGCCCACCGGGGACAGGGATTAACTATGGCTACACCTTC; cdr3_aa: CASSPPGTGINYGYTF
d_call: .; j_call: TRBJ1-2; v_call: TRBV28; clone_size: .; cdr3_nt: TGTGCCAGCACAACGGCAGGGGAGAATTCAGCTAACTATGGCTACACCTTC; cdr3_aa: CASTTAGENSANYGYTF
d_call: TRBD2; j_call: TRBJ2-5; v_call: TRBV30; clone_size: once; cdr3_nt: TGTGCCTGGAGCAAAAAAAGACTAGCGGGAGTAGAGACCCAGTACTTC; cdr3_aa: CAWSKKRLAGVETQYF
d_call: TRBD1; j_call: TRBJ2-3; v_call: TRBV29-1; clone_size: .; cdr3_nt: TGCAGCTACAGGACAGGGGGCCCAGATACGCAGTATTTT; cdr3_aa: CSYRTGGPDTQYF
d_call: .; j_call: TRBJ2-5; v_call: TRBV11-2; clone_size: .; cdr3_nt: TGTGCCAGCAGCTTAGCGGGACCAGAGACCCAGTACTTC; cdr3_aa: CASSLAGPETQYF
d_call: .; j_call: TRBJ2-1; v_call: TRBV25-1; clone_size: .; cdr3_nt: TGTGCCAGCCAAGGGACGGGGTACAATGAGCAGTTCTTC; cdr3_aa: CASQGTGYNEQFF
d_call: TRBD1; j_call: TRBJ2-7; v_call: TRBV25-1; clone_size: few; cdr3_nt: TGTGCCAGCAGTGGCCCTCGGGGGGACAGGGGGCCCTACGAGCAGTACTTC; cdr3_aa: CASSGPRGDRGPYEQYF
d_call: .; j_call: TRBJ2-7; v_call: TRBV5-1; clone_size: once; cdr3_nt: TGCGCCAGCAGCTTGGCGGGGAACTCCTACGAGCAGTACTTC; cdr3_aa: CASSLAGNSYEQYF
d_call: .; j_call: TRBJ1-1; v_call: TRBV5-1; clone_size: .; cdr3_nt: TGCGCCAGCAGCTTGGATAGTGCGGAGGCTTTCTTT; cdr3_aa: CASSLDSAEAFF
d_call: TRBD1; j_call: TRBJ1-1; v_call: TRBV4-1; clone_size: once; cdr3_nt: TGCGCCAGCACCCAGGGGGCGAGCACTGAAGCTTTCTTT; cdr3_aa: CASTQGASTEAFF
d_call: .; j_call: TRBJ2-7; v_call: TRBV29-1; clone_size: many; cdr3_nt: TGCAGCGTTGGGGACAACCACGGCGAGCAGTACTTC; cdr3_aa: CSVGDNHGEQYF
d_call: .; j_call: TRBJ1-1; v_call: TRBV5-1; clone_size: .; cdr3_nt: TGCGCCAGCAGCTTAACAACAGGGATAGTGAACACTGAAGCTTTCTTT; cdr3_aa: CASSLTTGIVNTEAFF
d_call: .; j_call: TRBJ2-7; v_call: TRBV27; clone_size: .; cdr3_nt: TGTGCCAGCAGTAACAAGTACGAGCAGTACTTC; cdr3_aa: CASSNKYEQYF
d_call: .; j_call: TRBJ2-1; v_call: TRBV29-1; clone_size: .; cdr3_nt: TGCAGCGTTGAAGACCCGGGACGGGGGTTGAATGAGCAGTTCTTC; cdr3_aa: CSVEDPGRGLNEQFF
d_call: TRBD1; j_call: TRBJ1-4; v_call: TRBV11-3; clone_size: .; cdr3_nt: TGTGCCAGCAGCACGACAGGGCGGGACGGGAATGAAAAACTGTTTTTT; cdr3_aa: CASSTTGRDGNEKLFF
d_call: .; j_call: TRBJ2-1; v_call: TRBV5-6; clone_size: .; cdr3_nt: TGTGCCAGCAGCCGACTGGACAATGAGCAGTTCTTC; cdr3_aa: CASSRLDNEQFF
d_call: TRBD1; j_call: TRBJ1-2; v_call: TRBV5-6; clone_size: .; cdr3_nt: TGTGCCAGCAGCTTGGTAGGGGGCGTGAACTATGGCTACACCTTC; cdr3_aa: CASSLVGGVNYGYTF
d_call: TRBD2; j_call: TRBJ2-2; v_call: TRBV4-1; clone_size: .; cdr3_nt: TGCGCCAGCAGCCAATGGACTAGCGGGAGGGCAACCGGGGAGCTGTTTTTT; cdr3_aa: CASSQWTSGRATGELFF
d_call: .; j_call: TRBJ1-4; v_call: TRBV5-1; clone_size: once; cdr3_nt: TGCGCCAGCAGCTTGGGTGTCCCAACTAATGAAAAACTGTTTTTT; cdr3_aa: CASSLGVPTNEKLFF
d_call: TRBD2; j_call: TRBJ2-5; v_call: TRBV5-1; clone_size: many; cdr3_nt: TGCGCCAGCAGCTTGGGGACTAGCGCAGAGACCCAGTACTTC; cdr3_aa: CASSLGTSAETQYF
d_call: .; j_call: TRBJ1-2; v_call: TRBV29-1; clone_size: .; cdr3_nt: TGCAGCGTCTGGGTGGGCGGGAGTGGCTACACCTTC; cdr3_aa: CSVWVGGSGYTF
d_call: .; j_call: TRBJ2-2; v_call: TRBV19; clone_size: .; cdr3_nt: TGTGCCAGTAGTATAGCCGGGATGAACACCGGGGAGCTGTTTTTT; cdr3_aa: CASSIAGMNTGELFF
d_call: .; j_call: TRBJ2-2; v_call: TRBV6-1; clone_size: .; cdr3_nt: TGTGCCAGCAGCCCCTACACGAACACCGGGGAGCTGTTTTTT; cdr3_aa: CASSPYTNTGELFF
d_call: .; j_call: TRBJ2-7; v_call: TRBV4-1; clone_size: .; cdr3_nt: TGCGCCAGCAGCCAAGATCTTGGCAGGGGAACCTACGAGCAGTACTTC; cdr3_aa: CASSQDLGRGTYEQYF
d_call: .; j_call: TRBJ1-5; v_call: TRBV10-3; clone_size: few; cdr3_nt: TGTGCCATCAGTGAACAGGACTCAGATCAGCCCCAGCATTTT; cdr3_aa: CAISEQDSDQPQHF